This T cell receptor beta chain was captured by sequencing in a study of molecular identifiers for immune sequencing clone quantification. Comments on this clonotype: The antigen remains undetermined. A read error is possible here, since a much larger clone lies one base away.

MiXCR was run by TCRdb on the PCR reads, yielding one entry per CDR3 protein. The sample contains 85,000 to 90,000 distinct CDR3 sequences, more than 20% of which appear only once. Study observations and caveats: Even with roughly 1 million naive cells present, spiked Jurkat TCR RNA from one cell was reportedly detectable.

The sequence was obtained from a human donor in good health. Some libraries in this study had Jurkat cell RNA spiked in. The specimen sequenced was naive CD8+ T cells from blood, with Jurkat cell RNA spiked in. Noted subset: FACS-sorted CD8+CD4-CCR7+CD45RA+ naive T cells.

The CDR3 DNA is TGCAGTGCCCGTAGCGGAATTGGAGCTTTCTTT. Translated, it gives CSARSGIGAFF. The chain recombines TRBV20-1 with TRBJ1-1; D is unclear. Trimming shortened V by 6 bases and J by 10 bases, and 15 bases separated the two germline ends. From germline, CDR1 is DFQATT and CDR2 SNEGSKA (reference sequence). The CDR3 loop spans 11 amino acids.